This paragraph reports one T cell receptor beta chain. Its antigen is as yet unknown. Time point of the sample: 20-29 weeks after completion of therapy. Assay: immunoSEQ multiplex PCR; the TCRdb copy retains only in-frame clones and omits some. The sample yields 15,000 to 20,000 clones, 85% seen once. Unmatched junction bases numbered 11, after V lost 0 bases and J lost 5 bases. This CDR3 contains 18 residues. Per germline, CDR1 LGHNA and CDR2 YNFKEQ. The entry originates in a study of T cell therapy after organ transplantation. The receptor comes from a human patient who had received a solid organ transplant and had CMV disease. Some T cells may have originated in the graft donor. The chain joins TRBV4-2 to TRBJ2-2, with 8 bases identical to TRBD2. The material was CD8+ T cells from blood, obtained after autologous CMV-specific T cell therapy. CDR3 residues: CASSQDDGRASRTGELFF. In nucleotides, the CDR3 is TGTGCCAGCAGCCAAGACGACGGGAGGGCCTCTAGGACCGGGGAGCTGTTTTTT.